The clone carrying this TCR beta chain was seen only a few times. The antigen is unknown. This entry comes from a study of T cell responses to AZD1222 COVID-19 vaccine. Study findings and constraints: CD4 TCRs covered the whole spike, strongest at regions 160-218 and 743-854.

Generated by immunoSEQ multiplex PCR, the TCRdb table keeps only in-frame clones and is missing some. Of about 86,000 clones listed, roughly 80% are singletons. Trimming took off 6 bases at V and 3 bases at J, with 15 bases between the two ends. Per the germline V gene, CDR1 is SQVTM and CDR2 is ANQGSEA. CDR3 size: 13 residues. The chain is built from TRBV29-1 and TRBJ2-7, with a possible D match to TRBD1 (8 bases). This sequence was found in an adult in good health. The specimen was peripheral blood, collected on day 0 of AZD1222 vaccination. The CDR3 DNA reads as TGCAGCGTCGGACAGGGACTACTCTACGAGCAGTACTTC. The encoded protein is CSVGQGLLYEQYF.